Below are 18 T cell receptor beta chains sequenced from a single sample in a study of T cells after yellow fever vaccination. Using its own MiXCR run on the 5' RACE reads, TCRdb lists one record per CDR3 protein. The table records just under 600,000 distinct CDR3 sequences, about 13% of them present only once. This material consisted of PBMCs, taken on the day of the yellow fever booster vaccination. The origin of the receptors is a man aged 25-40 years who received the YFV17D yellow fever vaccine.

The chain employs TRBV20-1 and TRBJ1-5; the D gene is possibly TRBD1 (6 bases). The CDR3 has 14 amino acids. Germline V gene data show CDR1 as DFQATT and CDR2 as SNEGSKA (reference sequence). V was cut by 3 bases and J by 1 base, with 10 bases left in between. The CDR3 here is CSASSGASNQPQHF. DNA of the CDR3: TGCAGTGCTAGCTCAGGGGCGAGCAATCAGCCCCAGCATTTT.

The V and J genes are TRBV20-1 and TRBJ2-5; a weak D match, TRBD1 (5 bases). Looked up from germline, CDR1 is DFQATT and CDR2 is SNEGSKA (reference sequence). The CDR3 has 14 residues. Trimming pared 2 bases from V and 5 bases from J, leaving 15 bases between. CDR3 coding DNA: TGCAGTGCTAGAAACAGACAGACCCAGGAGACCCAGTACTTC. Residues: CSARNRQTQETQYF.

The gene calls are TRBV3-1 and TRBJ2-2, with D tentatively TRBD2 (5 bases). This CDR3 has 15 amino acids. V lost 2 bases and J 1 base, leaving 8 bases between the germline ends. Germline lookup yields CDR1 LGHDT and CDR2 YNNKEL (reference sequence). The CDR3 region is CASSQHSENTGELFF. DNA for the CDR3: TGTGCCAGCAGCCAACATAGCGAGAACACCGGGGAGCTGTTTTTT.

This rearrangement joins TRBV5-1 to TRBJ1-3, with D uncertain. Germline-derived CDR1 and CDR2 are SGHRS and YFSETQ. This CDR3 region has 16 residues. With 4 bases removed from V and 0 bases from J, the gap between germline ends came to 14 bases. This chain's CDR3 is CASSRTSRSSGNTIYF. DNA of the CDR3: TGCGCCAGCAGCCGTACTTCACGATCCTCTGGAAACACCATATATTTT.

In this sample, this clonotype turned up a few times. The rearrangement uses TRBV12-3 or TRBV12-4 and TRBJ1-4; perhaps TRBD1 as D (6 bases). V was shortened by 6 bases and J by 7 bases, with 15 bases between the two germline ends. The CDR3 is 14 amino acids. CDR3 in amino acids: CASSRQGSVEKLFF. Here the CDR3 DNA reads TGTGCCAGCAGCCGCCAGGGGTCTGTTGAAAAACTGTTTTTT.

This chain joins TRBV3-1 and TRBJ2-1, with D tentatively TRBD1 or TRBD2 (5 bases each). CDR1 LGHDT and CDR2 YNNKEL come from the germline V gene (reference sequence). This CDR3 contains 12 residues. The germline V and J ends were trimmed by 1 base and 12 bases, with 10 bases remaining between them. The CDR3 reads CASSQAGGGQFF. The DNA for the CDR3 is TGTGCCAGCAGCCAAGCTGGGGGTGGGCAGTTCTTC.

The CDR3, as DNA: TGTGCCAGCAGCTCTCGCATGGGCACAGATACGCAGTATTTT. Translating it yields CASSSRMGTDTQYF. The chain recombines TRBV7-2 with TRBJ2-3; D uncertain. The CDR3 is 14 residues long. CDR1 SGHTA and CDR2 FQGNSA come from the germline V gene. Trimming left V 4 bases short and J 1 base short, with 9 bases between.

The CDR3: CAISGGQDSYNSPLHF. DNA of the CDR3: TGTGCCATCAGTGGAGGTCAGGACTCTTATAATTCACCCCTCCACTTT. This chain links TRBV10-3 with TRBJ1-6, with D unclear. V was shortened by 4 bases and J by 4 bases, with 14 bases between the two germline ends. In germline, CDR1 is ENHRY, CDR2 SYGVKD. The CDR3 sequence is 16 residues long.

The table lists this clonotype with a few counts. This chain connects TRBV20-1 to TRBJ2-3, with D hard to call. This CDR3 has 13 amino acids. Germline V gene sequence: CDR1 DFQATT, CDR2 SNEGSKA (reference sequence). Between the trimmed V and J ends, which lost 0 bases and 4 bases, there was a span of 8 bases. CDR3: CSARDPSPDTQYF. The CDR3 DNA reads TGCAGTGCTAGAGATCCGAGCCCAGATACGCAGTATTTT.

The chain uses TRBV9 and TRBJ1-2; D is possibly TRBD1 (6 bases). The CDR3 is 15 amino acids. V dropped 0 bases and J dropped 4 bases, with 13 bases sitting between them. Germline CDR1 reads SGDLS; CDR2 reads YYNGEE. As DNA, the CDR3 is TGTGCCAGCAGCGTAGAAGCAGGGGCCTCCTATGGCTACACCTTC. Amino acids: CASSVEAGASYGYTF.

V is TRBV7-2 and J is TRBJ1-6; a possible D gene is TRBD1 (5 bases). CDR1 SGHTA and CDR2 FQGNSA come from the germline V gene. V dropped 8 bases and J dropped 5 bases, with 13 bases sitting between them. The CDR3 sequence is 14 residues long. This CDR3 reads CASGSGTHNSPLHF. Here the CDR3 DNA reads TGTGCCAGCGGTTCAGGGACCCATAATTCACCCCTCCACTTT.

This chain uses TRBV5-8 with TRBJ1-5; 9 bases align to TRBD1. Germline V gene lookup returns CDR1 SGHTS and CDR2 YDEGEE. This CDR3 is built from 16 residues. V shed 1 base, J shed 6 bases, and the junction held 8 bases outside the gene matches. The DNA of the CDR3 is TGTGCCAGCAGCTTGCCCCCGGGACAGGGTTTTCAGCCCCAGCATTTT. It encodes CASSLPPGQGFQPQHF.

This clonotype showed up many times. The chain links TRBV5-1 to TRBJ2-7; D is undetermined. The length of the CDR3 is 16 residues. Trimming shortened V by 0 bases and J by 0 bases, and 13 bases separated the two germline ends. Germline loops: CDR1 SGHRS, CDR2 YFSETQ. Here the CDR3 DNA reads TGCGCCAGCAGCTTGGCCTCCGGCCTGAGCTCCTACGAGCAGTACTTC. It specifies CASSLASGLSSYEQYF.

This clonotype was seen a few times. CDR3 sequence reads: CASSYGPADTQYF. The CDR3 coding sequence is TGTGCCAGCAGTTACGGACCCGCGGATACGCAGTATTTT. The J gene is TRBJ2-3, the V gene TRBV6-5; D remains ambiguous. V was clipped by 2 bases and J by 6 bases, with 9 bases between them. Germline V gives CDR1 MNHEY, CDR2 SVGAGI. The CDR3 has 13 residues.

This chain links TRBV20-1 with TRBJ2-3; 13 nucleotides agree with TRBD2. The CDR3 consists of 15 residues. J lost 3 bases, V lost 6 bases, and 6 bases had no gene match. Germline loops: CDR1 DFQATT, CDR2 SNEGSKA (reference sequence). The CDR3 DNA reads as TGCAGTGCCCGGTGGACTAGCGGGAGTACAGATACGCAGTATTTT. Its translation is CSARWTSGSTDTQYF.

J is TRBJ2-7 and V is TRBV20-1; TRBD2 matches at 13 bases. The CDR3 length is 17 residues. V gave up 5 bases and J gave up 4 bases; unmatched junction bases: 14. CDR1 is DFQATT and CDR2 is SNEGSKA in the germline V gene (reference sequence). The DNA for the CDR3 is TGCAGTGCTTTCCCACTAGCGGGAGGGCCGGGGGATTACGAGCAGTACTTC. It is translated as CSAFPLAGGPGDYEQYF.

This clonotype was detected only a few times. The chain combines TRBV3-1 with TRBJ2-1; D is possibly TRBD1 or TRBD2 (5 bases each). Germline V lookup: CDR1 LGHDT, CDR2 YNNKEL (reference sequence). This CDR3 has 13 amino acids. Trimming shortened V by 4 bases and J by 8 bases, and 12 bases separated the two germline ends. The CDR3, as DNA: TGTGCCAGCAGCCTCCTGAGGGGCCATGAGCAGTTCTTC. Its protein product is CASSLLRGHEQFF.

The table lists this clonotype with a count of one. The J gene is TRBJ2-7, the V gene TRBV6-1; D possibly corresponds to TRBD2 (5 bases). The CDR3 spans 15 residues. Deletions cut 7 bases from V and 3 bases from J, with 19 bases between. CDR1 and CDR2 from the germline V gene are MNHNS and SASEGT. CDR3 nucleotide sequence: TGTGCCAGCACCCCCACTAGGACTGGGTACTACGAGCAGTACTTC. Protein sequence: CASTPTRTGYYEQYF.